This T cell receptor (beta chain) was sequenced for a study of glioma-infiltrating T cells after dendritic cell vaccination. Up to 2 ug genomic DNA was used for TCRB CDR3 amplification. Sequencing used immunoSEQ multiplex PCR; TCRdb keeps in-frame clones, though not all of them. The repertoire holds 35,000 to 40,000 clones, with approximately 84% as singletons. This clone turned up a few times. CDR1 and CDR2 from the germline V gene are SGHVS and FNYEAQ. CDR3 size: 13 residues. With 5 bases removed from V and 1 base from J, the gap between germline ends came to 8 bases. Sequences were derived from blood, sampled before dendritic cell vaccination. This TCR was sampled from a human donor with glioblastoma. The chain links TRBV7-6 to TRBJ1-1; unclear D gene. The CDR3 nucleotides are TGTGCCAGCAGCGCCGGAGGGAACACTGAAGCTTTCTTT. It is translated as CASSAGGNTEAFF.